The 25 T cell receptor beta chains reported below all come from one sample, sequenced in a study of T cell changes during pregnancy in multiple sclerosis. The protocol was immunoSEQ multiplex PCR, while the TCRdb copy is restricted to in-frame clones and leaves out a portion. In the table there are roughly 53,000 clones, about 90% of which are singletons. The specimen comprised CD4+ T cells from peripheral blood mononuclear cells, sampled in the second trimester of pregnancy. All receptors come from a female donor in good health, enrolled as a control in a pregnancy study.

This clone was detected only a few times. The V gene is TRBV5-1, the J gene TRBJ1-1; possibly TRBD1 for D (6 bases). Germline loops: CDR1 SGHRS, CDR2 YFSETQ. Deletions cut 0 bases from V and 0 bases from J, with 9 bases between. The CDR3 sequence is 15 residues long. CDR3 region: CASSLDRVVNTEAFF. CDR3 sequence (DNA): TGCGCCAGCAGCTTGGACAGGGTGGTGAACACTGAAGCTTTCTTT. The full variable domain, in which reference TRBV5-1 and TRBJ1-1 provide the parts outside the CDR3, is KAGVTQTPRYLIKTRGQQVTLSCSPISGHRSVSWYQQTPGQGLQFLFEYFSETQRNKGNFPGRFSGRQFSNSRSEMNVSTLELGDSALYLCASSLDRVVNTEAFFGQGTRLTVV.

The rearrangement joins TRBV7-2 to TRBJ1-3; D is unresolved. The V end lost 0 bases, the J end lost 4 bases, and 7 bases lay between the germline ends. Germline V lookup: CDR1 SGHTA, CDR2 FQGNSA. The CDR3 runs to 14 residues. The CDR3 region has the DNA TGTGCCAGCAGCTTAGCGGAGGTGGGAAACACCATATATTTT. This codes for CASSLAEVGNTIYF.

This chain uses TRBV7-9 with TRBJ2-5, with D possibly matching TRBD2 (6 bases). Trimming stripped 5 bases from V and 2 bases from J, with 21 bases between. The germline CDR1 and CDR2 sequences are SEHNR and FQNEAQ (reference sequence). CDR3 length equals 17 residues. The CDR3 spells CASSRKGLSSGQETQYF. CDR3 DNA: TGTGCCAGCAGCCGAAAGGGACTTTCTTCGGGGCAAGAGACCCAGTACTTC.

This clone showed up just a few times. The chain employs TRBV19 and TRBJ1-2, with D perhaps TRBD1 (6 bases). V dropped 7 bases and J dropped 0 bases, with 18 bases sitting between them. The germline V gene has CDR1 LNHDA and CDR2 SQIVND (reference sequence). This CDR3 spans 16 amino acids. As DNA, the CDR3 is TGTGCCAGTACCCCCCTGTGGGACACCGCTAACTATGGCTACACCTTC. It specifies CASTPLWDTANYGYTF. Full variable domain (remainder filled in from reference TRBV19 and TRBJ1-2): DGGITQSPKYLFRKEGQNVTLSCEQNLNHDAMYWYRQDPGQGLRLIYYSQIVNDFQKGDIAEGYSVSREKKESFPLTVTSAQKNPTAFYLCASTPLWDTANYGYTFGSGTRLTVV.

This clone came up once. The chain carries TRBV6-5 and TRBJ1-1; D possibly corresponds to TRBD1 (6 bases). With 2 bases removed from V and 11 bases from J, the gap between germline ends came to 9 bases. CDR3 length: 11 residues. Germline V gene sequence: CDR1 MNHEY, CDR2 SVGAGI. The CDR3 region has the DNA TGTGCCAGCAGTTACGGGGGGGCGGCTTTCTTT. Amino acid sequence: CASSYGGAAFF.

The genes are TRBV18 and TRBJ2-7, with D possibly being TRBD1 (6 bases). Germline CDR1 and CDR2: KGHSH and LQKENI. Deletions cut 5 bases from V and 0 bases from J, with 20 bases between. This CDR3 has 17 amino acids. The CDR3 region is CASSETLGQISSYEQYF. Written as DNA, the CDR3 is TGTGCCAGCTCAGAGACCCTCGGACAGATAAGCTCCTACGAGCAGTACTTC.

This chain joins TRBV6-5 and TRBJ1-1, with 7 bases lining up with TRBD1. Looked up from germline, CDR1 is MNHEY and CDR2 is SVGAGI. CDR3 length: 12 residues. With 9 bases clipped from V and 10 bases from J, the junction kept 11 bases outside the gene matches. CDR3 region: CASTDRAGAAFF. CDR3 sequence (DNA): TGTGCCAGTACCGACAGGGCAGGGGCAGCTTTCTTT.

This clone showed up just once. The CDR3 coding sequence is TGTGCCATCAGGGCGGGGGGGCCGGATGAGCAGTTCTTC. Translation: CAIRAGGPDEQFF. The V gene is TRBV10-3, the J gene TRBJ2-1, with TRBD2 matching 9 bases. Germline V gene sequence: CDR1 ENHRY, CDR2 SYGVKD. V shed 6 bases and J 8 bases; nucleotides not matched to a gene: 5. The CDR3 contains 13 residues.

The chain joins TRBV7-3 to TRBJ2-1; 10 nucleotides agree with TRBD1. Germline V gives CDR1 SGHTA, CDR2 FQGTGA. V shed 0 bases, J shed 7 bases, and the junction held 6 bases outside the gene matches. The CDR3 is 16 amino acids. CDR3: CASSLTGTGVRNEQFF. The CDR3 DNA sequence: TGTGCCAGCAGCTTAACGGGGACAGGGGTGAGGAATGAGCAGTTCTTC.

This chain connects TRBV5-5 to TRBJ1-4, with a possible D match to TRBD1 (5 bases). Germline CDR1 SGHKS, CDR2 YYEKEE (reference sequence). The CDR3 runs to 17 residues. The germline V and J ends were trimmed by 4 bases and 6 bases, with 22 bases remaining between them. This CDR3 reads CASSGGGPLSSYEKLFF. The CDR3 DNA sequence: TGTGCCAGCAGCGGCGGGGGACCTCTTTCCTCTTATGAAAAACTGTTTTTT.

V and J are TRBV4-1 and TRBJ1-1, with D perhaps TRBD1 (6 bases). The length of the CDR3 is 15 residues. Germline V gene lookup returns CDR1 MGHRA and CDR2 YSYEKL. V lost 1 base, J lost 5 bases, and 14 bases lay in between. CDR3 sequence: CASSQGGPGDTEAFF. The DNA of the CDR3 is TGCGCCAGCAGCCAAGGAGGACCAGGGGATACTGAAGCTTTCTTT.

The chain combines TRBV15 with TRBJ2-2; a weak D match, TRBD2 (6 bases). The CDR3 has 15 amino acids. Trimming took 5 bases from V and 1 from J, leaving 11 bases between them. CDR1 is LNHNV and CDR2 is YYDKDF in the germline V gene (reference sequence). The CDR3 coding sequence is TGTGCCACCAGCCCCGCGGGGCTGAACACCGGGGAGCTGTTTTTT. Amino acid sequence: CATSPAGLNTGELFF.

The rearrangement uses TRBV7-2 and TRBJ2-5, with TRBD2 identical over 9 bases. The CDR3 covers 18 residues. CDR1 SGHTA and CDR2 FQGNSA come from the germline V gene. V shed 7 bases, J shed 0 bases, and the junction held 15 bases outside the gene matches. The chain's CDR3 is CASIQGRAGGRYQETQYF. For the CDR3, the DNA is TGTGCCAGCATTCAAGGTCGAGCGGGGGGAAGGTACCAAGAGACCCAGTACTTC.

The J gene is TRBJ2-3, the V gene TRBV7-3, with 10 bases aligning to TRBD1. V lost 5 bases to trimming and J lost 6 bases; unmatched junction nucleotides: 5. The CDR3 spans 14 residues. Germline CDR1 and CDR2: SGHTA and FQGTGA. CDR3 loop: CASSLGQGGDTQYF. The CDR3 DNA reads as TGTGCCAGCAGCCTAGGACAGGGGGGCGATACGCAGTATTTT.

The gene calls are TRBV11-1 and TRBJ2-7, with 7 bases identical to TRBD1. V was pared by 4 bases and J by 1 base, with 7 bases of the junction left unmatched. This CDR3 contains 15 residues. Germline loops: CDR1 SGHAT, CDR2 FQDESV (reference sequence). The DNA of the CDR3 is TGTGCCAGCAGCTGGGGGACAGCAGCTTCCTACGAGCAGTACTTC. This sequence encodes CASSWGTAASYEQYF.

The chain recombines TRBV5-1 with TRBJ2-3, with 7 bases aligning to TRBD2. V shed 0 bases, J shed 6 bases, and the junction held 10 bases outside the gene matches. The germline gives CDR1 SGHRS, CDR2 YFSETQ. The CDR3 extends over 16 amino acids. In nucleotides, the CDR3 is TGCGCCAGCAGCTTGGGTAGCGGGCCGGCCCGCGATACGCAGTATTTT. Its protein is CASSLGSGPARDTQYF.

This clone appeared a single time. V gene TRBV4-1 combines with J gene TRBJ2-3; TRBD1 might be the D (5 bases). In germline, CDR1 is MGHRA, CDR2 YSYEKL. Deletions cut 0 bases from V and 0 bases from J, with 13 bases between. The length of the CDR3 is 17 residues. The CDR3, as DNA: TGCGCCAGCAGCCAAGATTACGGCAGGGCTAGCACAGATACGCAGTATTTT. Its protein product is CASSQDYGRASTDTQYF.

The chain is built from TRBV6-5 and TRBJ2-7; TRBD1 might be the D (5 bases). Germline-derived CDR1 and CDR2 are MNHEY and SVGAGI. Trimming stripped 8 bases from V and 2 bases from J, with 10 bases between. The CDR3 spans 12 residues. The CDR3 DNA reads as TGTGCCAGCCGAGGCAGGGCCTACGAGCAGTACTTC. As protein: CASRGRAYEQYF.

CDR3 sequence reads: CAISELPTGDGFNQPQHF. In DNA, the CDR3 is TGTGCCATCAGTGAACTCCCGACAGGGGACGGTTTCAATCAGCCCCAGCATTTT. This chain joins TRBV10-3 and TRBJ1-5; 8 nucleotides agree with TRBD1. Germline trimming cut 3 bases from V and 3 bases from J; bases unmatched to any gene: 13. CDR1 is ENHRY, CDR2 SYGVKD, per germline. CDR3 length equals 18 residues.

V gene TRBV2 combines with J gene TRBJ1-4, with 7 nucleotides matching TRBD1. Per germline, CDR1 SNHLY and CDR2 FYNNEI. Germline trimming cut 7 bases from V and 5 bases from J; bases unmatched to any gene: 7. The CDR3 has 14 residues. The DNA of the CDR3 is TGTGCCAGCATCGGGGACAGCTTAAATGAAAAACTGTTTTTT. Translated, it gives CASIGDSLNEKLFF.

This sequence joins TRBV19 and TRBJ2-2; the D is unclear. CDR1 and CDR2 from the germline V gene are LNHDA and SQIVND (reference sequence). CDR3 length: 16 residues. V lost 1 base and J 2 bases, leaving 11 bases between the germline ends. In nucleotides, the CDR3 is TGTGCCAGTAGTATAGGTAGAAGTTCCAACACCGGGGAGCTGTTTTTT. Its protein product is CASSIGRSSNTGELFF.

J is TRBJ1-2 and V is TRBV10-3, with no clear D. Germline assignment: CDR1 ENHRY and CDR2 SYGVKD. This CDR3 has 13 residues. V was shortened by 4 bases and J by 3 bases, with 9 bases between the two germline ends. CDR3 sequence reads: CAISARGDYGYTF. The CDR3 nucleotides read TGTGCCATCAGTGCTCGAGGAGACTATGGCTACACCTTC.

This chain uses TRBV19 with TRBJ2-2; D is unresolved. Trimming removed 2 bases at V and 2 bases at J, with 6 bases between. The CDR3 is 14 amino acids. The germline V gene encodes CDR1 LNHDA and CDR2 SQIVND (reference sequence). In nucleotides, the CDR3 is TGTGCCAGTAGTATATACACCAACACCGGGGAGCTGTTTTTT. It is translated as CASSIYTNTGELFF.

The V and J genes are TRBV2 and TRBJ2-5; 8 nucleotides line up with TRBD1. The CDR3 totals 14 residues. CDR1 and CDR2 from the germline V gene are SNHLY and FYNNEI. V dropped 2 bases and J dropped 6; count of bases not matched to a gene: 5. CDR3 coding DNA: TGTGCCAGCAGTGAACAGACAGGGGCAAAGACCCAGTACTTC. Translating gives CASSEQTGAKTQYF.

The chain is built from TRBV2 and TRBJ1-2; weak D call: TRBD1 (5 bases). The length of the CDR3 is 12 residues. Trimming left V 5 bases short and J 7 bases short, with 11 bases between. Germline V CDR1 and CDR2: SNHLY, FYNNEI. The CDR3 loop reads CASSPGSGGYTF. DNA of the CDR3: TGTGCCAGCAGTCCAGGGTCAGGTGGCTACACCTTC.